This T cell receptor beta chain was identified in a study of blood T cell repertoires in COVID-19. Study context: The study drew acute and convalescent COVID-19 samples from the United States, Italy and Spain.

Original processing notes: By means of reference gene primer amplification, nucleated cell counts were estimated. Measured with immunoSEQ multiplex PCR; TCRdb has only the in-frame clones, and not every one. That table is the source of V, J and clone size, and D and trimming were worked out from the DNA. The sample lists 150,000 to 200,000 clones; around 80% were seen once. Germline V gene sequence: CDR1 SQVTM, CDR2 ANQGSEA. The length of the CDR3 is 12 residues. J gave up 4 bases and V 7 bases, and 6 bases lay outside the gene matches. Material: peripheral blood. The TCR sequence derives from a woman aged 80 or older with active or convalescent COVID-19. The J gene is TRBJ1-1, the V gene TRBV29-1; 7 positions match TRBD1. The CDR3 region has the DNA TGCAGCGCTAAGGGACAGCCCACTGAAGCTTTCTTT. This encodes CSAKGQPTEAFF.